This TCR beta chain was recovered during a study of blood T cell repertoires in COVID-19. For the study at large: COVID-19 samples, acute and convalescent, were from the United States, Italy and Spain. Nucleic acid was either cDNA or gDNA, and it came from T cells, B-cell-depleted T cells, or PBMCs.

In the original processing: Cell counts per sample came from amplifying reference gene primers. Assay used: immunoSEQ multiplex PCR; TCRdb lists only in-frame clones, some missing. For V, J and clone size, that table is used; D and trimming come from the DNA. The data show about 240,000 clones, with about nine tenths seen just once and more than 6% held by the top ten. The V gene's germline CDR1 is SGDLS and CDR2 YYNGEE. The CDR3 is 16 amino acids. The ends were cut back, 3 bases at V and 8 bases at J, with 21 bases in the middle. This chain uses TRBV9 with TRBJ2-1; a weak D match, TRBD2 (5 bases). The origin of this receptor is a man in his sixties who had recovered from COVID-19. Sequencing used peripheral blood. Written as DNA, the CDR3 is TGTGCCAGCAGCGCACTTCACCCAACAATCGGGGATGAGCAGTTCTTC. Translating gives CASSALHPTIGDEQFF.